This passage covers 6 T cell receptor beta chains from one sample sequenced in a study of blood T cell repertoires in COVID-19. Libraries were prepared by immunoSEQ multiplex PCR; TCRdb keeps only in-frame clonotypes and omits some of them. The profile shows about 40,000 clones, about 89% of them singletons. The source material was peripheral blood. Every receptor here comes from a human donor in a cohort sampled during active COVID-19.

V usage is TRBV4-3 and J usage is TRBJ1-3; D is perhaps TRBD1 (6 bases). This CDR3 has 15 residues. Looked up from germline, CDR1 is LGHNA and CDR2 is YSLEER. Trimming pared 0 bases from V and 4 bases from J, leaving 10 bases between. CDR3 region: CASSQDLRGGNTIYF. The CDR3 region has the DNA TGCGCCAGCAGCCAAGACCTCAGGGGCGGAAACACCATATATTTT.

This chain uses TRBV12-3 or TRBV12-4 with TRBJ2-1; D is possibly TRBD2 (6 bases). V was shortened by 6 bases and J by 7 bases, with 10 bases between the two germline ends. The CDR3 has 12 residues. The CDR3 DNA is TGTGCCAGCAGCCCTAGCGAAAATGAGCAGTTCTTC. As protein: CASSPSENEQFF.

V is TRBV28 and J is TRBJ1-1, with 8 bases lining up with TRBD1. J lost 0 bases, V lost 4 bases, and 4 bases had no gene match. Germline values: CDR1 MDHEN, CDR2 SYDVKM. This CDR3 is 15 amino acids long. The chain's CDR3 is CASSSRQGLNTEAFF. In DNA, the CDR3 is TGTGCCAGCAGTTCAAGACAGGGGCTGAACACTGAAGCTTTCTTT. The full variable domain, completed using reference TRBV28 and TRBJ1-1, is DVKVTQSSRYLVKRTGEKVFLECVQDMDHENMFWYRQDPGLGLRLIYFSYDVKMKEKGDIPEGYSVSREKKERFSLILESASTNQTSMYLCASSSRQGLNTEAFFGQGTRLTVV.

In its sample, this clone was seen a few times. DNA of the CDR3: TGTGCCAGCAGCTTAGAAAGGGGGCTCACCGGGGAGCTGTTTTTT. It translates to CASSLERGLTGELFF. The V and J genes are TRBV7-9 and TRBJ2-2; 7 bases match TRBD1. CDR1 SEHNR and CDR2 FQNEAQ come from the germline V gene (reference sequence). The CDR3 has 15 residues. J gave up 4 bases and V 1 base, and 3 bases lay outside the gene matches.

The V gene is TRBV18, the J gene TRBJ1-5, with 7 bases fitting TRBD1. Germline CDR1 and CDR2: KGHSH and LQKENI. Unmatched junction bases numbered 5, after V lost 1 base and J lost 2 bases. The CDR3 contains 16 residues. As DNA, the CDR3 is TGTGCCAGCTCACCACAGGGGGCGCTTGGCAATCAGCCCCAGCATTTT. Translation gives CASSPQGALGNQPQHF.

The chain uses TRBV4-1 and TRBJ2-7; TRBD2 matches at 7 bases. This CDR3 spans 15 amino acids. CDR1 MGHRA and CDR2 YSYEKL come from the germline V gene. The trim removed 1 base at V and 5 bases at J, leaving 8 bases unmatched. CDR3 DNA sequence: TGCGCCAGCAGCCAAGGGTCGGGGGGAATGAACGAGCAGTACTTC. This translates into CASSQGSGGMNEQYF.